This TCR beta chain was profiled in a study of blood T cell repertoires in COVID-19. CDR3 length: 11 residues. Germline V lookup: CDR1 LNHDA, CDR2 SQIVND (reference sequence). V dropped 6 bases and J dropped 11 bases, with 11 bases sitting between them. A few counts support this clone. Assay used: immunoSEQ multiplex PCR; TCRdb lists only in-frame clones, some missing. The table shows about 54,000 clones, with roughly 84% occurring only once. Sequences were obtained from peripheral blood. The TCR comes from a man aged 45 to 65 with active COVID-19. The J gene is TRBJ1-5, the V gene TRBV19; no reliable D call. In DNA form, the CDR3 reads TGTGCCAGTAGGGCTCGGGATTCCCAGCATTTT. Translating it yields CASRARDSQHF.